The 20 T cell receptor beta chains listed next were all sequenced from one sample in a study of blood T cell repertoires in COVID-19 (dated by TCRdb to about 2020). Receptors were amplified or captured by the immunoSEQ multiplex PCR assay. TCRdb took over this immuneACCESS table, retaining in-frame rearrangements with V and J assigned. Such tables are incomplete; in checked studies, under half of the missing clones stem from an unresolved V gene, and the remainder is unexplained. This sample has some 350,000 clones in its table, and about 89% of those were observed once. Of the sample, over 4% falls within the top ten clones. Sequencing was done on a sample of PBMCs or T cells enriched from blood (not recorded which). These receptors came from a woman under 40 who had recovered from COVID-19.

This chain links TRBV11-2 with TRBJ1-3; D is unclear. Looked up from germline, CDR1 is SGHAT and CDR2 is FQNNGV. This CDR3 comprises 16 residues. The V and J ends lost 1 base and 3 bases respectively, with 13 bases between them. The CDR3 here is CASSLVGGYGGNTIYF. In DNA, the CDR3 is TGTGCCAGCAGCTTAGTAGGCGGATACGGTGGAAACACCATATATTTT.

The chain has TRBV10-1 and TRBJ1-2; D is ambiguous. The CDR3 loop spans 13 amino acids. V shed 4 bases and J shed 3 bases, with 9 bases lying between them. The germline V gene encodes CDR1 WNHNN and CDR2 SYGVQD (reference sequence). As DNA, the CDR3 is TGCGCCAGCAGTGGGAGCAGATACTATGGCTACACCTTC. Protein: CASSGSRYYGYTF.

The chain recombines TRBV11-2 with TRBJ1-3, with 10 bases that match TRBD1. With 3 bases clipped from V and 4 bases from J, the junction kept 6 bases outside the gene matches. CDR3 length equals 16 residues. Germline CDR1 reads SGHAT; CDR2 reads FQNNGV. The CDR3 sequence is CASSLTGGVKGNTIYF. CDR3 in DNA: TGTGCCAGCAGCTTGACAGGGGGCGTAAAAGGAAACACCATATATTTT.

The CDR3 DNA sequence: TGCAGCGTTGGGCTTGGACAGAGAGGATGGGATACGCAGTATTTT. It encodes CSVGLGQRGWDTQYF. V gene TRBV29-1 combines with J gene TRBJ2-3; D is perhaps TRBD1 (6 bases). Trimming removed 4 bases at V and 6 bases at J, with 20 bases between. CDR3 length equals 15 residues. The germline V gene encodes CDR1 SQVTM and CDR2 ANQGSEA.

The chain uses TRBV11-3 and TRBJ1-1, with 7 bases that match TRBD1. V lost 3 bases, J lost 1 base, and 5 bases stayed unmatched. Germline lookup yields CDR1 SGHNT and CDR2 YENEEA. The CDR3 sequence is 15 residues long. The CDR3 spells CASSFGTGENTEAFF. CDR3 nucleotide sequence: TGTGCCAGCAGCTTTGGAACAGGGGAGAACACTGAAGCTTTCTTT.

This chain uses TRBV4-2 with TRBJ1-1; 12 nucleotides align to TRBD1. Trimming cost V 0 bases and J 6 bases; bases outside gene matches: 11. This CDR3 is 18 amino acids long. Germline CDR1 LGHNA, CDR2 YNFKEQ. CDR3 region: CASSQEPGQGAVGPEAFF. The CDR3 DNA sequence: TGTGCCAGCAGCCAAGAACCGGGACAGGGGGCGGTAGGCCCTGAAGCTTTCTTT.

The chain links TRBV29-1 to TRBJ1-1; 10 bases fit TRBD1. The CDR3 totals 13 residues. Trimming cost V 5 bases and J 4 bases; bases outside gene matches: 4. The germline V gene has CDR1 SQVTM and CDR2 ANQGSEA. The CDR3 protein is CSVYRDRGTEAFF. The CDR3 DNA is TGCAGCGTTTACCGGGACAGGGGCACTGAAGCTTTCTTT. Complete variable domain (other parts from reference TRBV29-1 and TRBJ1-1): SAVISQKPSRDICQRGTSLTIQCQVDSQVTMMFWYRQQPGQSLTLIATANQGSEATYESGFVIDKFPISRPNLTFSTLTVSNMSPEDSSIYLCSVYRDRGTEAFFGQGTRLTVV.

Details on this clone: The sample contains more than one DNA sequence encoding this CDR3. The V call is TRBV9, the J call TRBJ2-7, with TRBD2 as a possible D gene (6 bases). CDR1 is SGDLS, CDR2 YYNGEE, per germline. The CDR3 spans 13 residues. Trimming took 2 bases from V and 3 from J, leaving 9 bases between them. The CDR3 nucleotides read TGTGCCAGCAGCGTCCAGGGAGGCTACGAGCAGTACTTC. Amino acids: CASSVQGGYEQYF.

V is TRBV5-1 and J is TRBJ2-1; D perhaps matches TRBD1 (6 bases). The length of the CDR3 is 13 residues. Trimming left V 0 bases short and J 7 bases short, with 8 bases between. Germline lookup yields CDR1 SGHRS and CDR2 YFSETQ. DNA of the CDR3: TGCGCCAGCAGCTTGGGGGGGCAGAATGAGCAGTTCTTC. It yields the protein CASSLGGQNEQFF.

The CDR3 here is CASSPTPSDTQYF. The CDR3 region has the DNA TGTGCCAGCAGCCCTACTCCCTCAGATACGCAGTATTTT. The chain employs TRBV7-3 and TRBJ2-3; D is ambiguous. The V and J ends lost 5 bases and 4 bases respectively, with 10 bases between them. In germline, CDR1 is SGHTA, CDR2 FQGTGA. The CDR3 consists of 13 residues. Full variable domain (missing parts from reference TRBV7-3 and TRBJ2-3): GAGVSQTPSNKVTEKGKYVELRCDPISGHTALYWYRQSLGQGPEFLIYFQGTGAADDSGLPNDRFFAVRPEGSVSTLKIQRTERGDSAVYLCASSPTPSDTQYFGPGTRLTVL.

This clone was found a few times. The chain recombines TRBV4-1 with TRBJ1-1; D not resolved. The V end was cut by 1 base, the J end by 1 base, with 4 bases between. CDR3 size: 13 residues. Germline lookup yields CDR1 MGHRA and CDR2 YSYEKL. The CDR3 DNA sequence: TGCGCCAGCAGCCAAGGAGGGAACACTGAAGCTTTCTTT. Protein product: CASSQGGNTEAFF.

The chain joins TRBV7-9 to TRBJ1-1, with D possibly matching TRBD1 (5 bases). This CDR3 is built from 14 residues. Trimming took off 3 bases at V and 3 bases at J, with 11 bases between the two ends. Germline-derived CDR1 and CDR2 are SEHNR and FQNEAQ (reference sequence). Here the CDR3 DNA reads TGTGCCAGCAGCTTTTCTCAGGGTTACACTGAAGCTTTCTTT. Protein product: CASSFSQGYTEAFF.

The chain links TRBV2 to TRBJ2-3; D not resolved. Germline loops: CDR1 SNHLY, CDR2 FYNNEI. Trimming took off 3 bases at V and 11 bases at J, with 18 bases between the two ends. The CDR3 covers 14 residues. CDR3 in DNA: TGTGCCAGCAGTGATTATAGAGCGTCCGTAAGGCAGTATTTT. Translating it yields CASSDYRASVRQYF.

This rearrangement joins TRBV10-3 to TRBJ1-3, with 8 bases lining up with TRBD1. The length of the CDR3 is 14 residues. V gave up 7 bases and J gave up 4 bases; unmatched junction bases: 6. Germline CDR1 reads ENHRY; CDR2 reads SYGVKD. The CDR3 region is CAITEDREGNTIYF. The CDR3 DNA reads TGTGCCATCACCGAGGACAGGGAAGGAAACACCATATATTTT.

This clone was observed once. V usage is TRBV28 and J usage is TRBJ1-1; TRBD1 is a possible D gene (5 bases). The V end lost 6 bases, the J end lost 3 bases, and 5 bases lay between the germline ends. The CDR3 has 11 residues. The V gene's germline CDR1 is MDHEN and CDR2 SYDVKM. The CDR3 loop is CASRGDTEAFF. CDR3 coding DNA: TGTGCCAGCAGAGGGGACACTGAAGCTTTCTTT.

The table lists this clone with a count of one. The chain joins TRBV29-1 to TRBJ2-7, with a tentative D call TRBD1 (6 bases). Germline V gene lookup returns CDR1 SQVTM and CDR2 ANQGSEA. V was shortened by 6 bases and J by 3 bases, with 15 bases between the two germline ends. The CDR3 totals 13 residues. The CDR3 loop is CSVGHGLLYEQYF. The CDR3 DNA follows: TGCAGCGTGGGACATGGTCTCCTCTACGAGCAGTACTTC.

The chain combines TRBV19 with TRBJ2-7, with 11 bases that match TRBD2. The trim removed 5 bases at V and 3 bases at J, leaving 6 bases unmatched. Germline V gene data show CDR1 as LNHDA and CDR2 as SQIVND (reference sequence). This CDR3 has 15 residues. Here the CDR3 DNA reads TGTGCCAGTAGTCTTCGACTAGCGGGGATCTACGAGCAGTACTTC. As protein: CASSLRLAGIYEQYF.

The genes are TRBV7-6 and TRBJ2-2; 9 bases match TRBD1. The trim removed 6 bases at V and 5 bases at J, leaving 10 bases unmatched. Germline CDR1 is SGHVS and CDR2 is FNYEAQ. This CDR3 has 16 residues. The CDR3 region has the DNA TGTGCCAGCAGTTCAGGACAGGGGAAGGAAACCGGGGAGCTGTTTTTT. This codes for CASSSGQGKETGELFF.

This clone came up once. The rearrangement uses TRBV3-1 (or the pseudogene TRBV3-2) and TRBJ1-2; TRBD1 matches at 10 bases. This CDR3 has 16 amino acids. CDR1 LGHDT and CDR2 YNNKEL come from the germline V gene (reference sequence). J lost 4 bases, V lost 4 bases, and 9 bases had no gene match. The CDR3 DNA follows: TGTGCCAGCAGCCTTCTAGCCGGGACAGGGGCCTATGGCTACACCTTC. Translation gives CASSLLAGTGAYGYTF.

This clone was picked up one time. The rearrangement joins TRBV28 to TRBJ2-3, with 8 bases identical to TRBD2. V shed 7 bases and J 6 bases; nucleotides not matched to a gene: 3. There are 12 residues in the CDR3. Germline values: CDR1 MDHEN, CDR2 SYDVKM. The CDR3 sequence is CASNLAGDTQYF. The CDR3 DNA reads TGTGCCAGCAATCTAGCGGGCGATACGCAGTATTTT.